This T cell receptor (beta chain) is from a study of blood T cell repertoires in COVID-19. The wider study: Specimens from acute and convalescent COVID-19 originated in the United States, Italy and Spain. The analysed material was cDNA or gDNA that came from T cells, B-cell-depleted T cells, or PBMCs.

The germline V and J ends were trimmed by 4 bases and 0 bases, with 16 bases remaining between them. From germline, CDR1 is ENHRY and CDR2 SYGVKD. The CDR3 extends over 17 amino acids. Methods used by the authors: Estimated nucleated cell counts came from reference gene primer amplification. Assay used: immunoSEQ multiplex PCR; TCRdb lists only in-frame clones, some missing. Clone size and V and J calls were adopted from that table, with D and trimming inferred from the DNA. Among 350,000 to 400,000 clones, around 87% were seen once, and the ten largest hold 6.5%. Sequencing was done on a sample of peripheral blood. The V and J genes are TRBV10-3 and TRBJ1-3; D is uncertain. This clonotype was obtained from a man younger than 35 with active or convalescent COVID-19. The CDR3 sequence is CAISVDGAGFSGNTIYF. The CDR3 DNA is TGTGCCATCAGTGTCGATGGTGCGGGCTTCTCTGGAAACACCATATATTTT.